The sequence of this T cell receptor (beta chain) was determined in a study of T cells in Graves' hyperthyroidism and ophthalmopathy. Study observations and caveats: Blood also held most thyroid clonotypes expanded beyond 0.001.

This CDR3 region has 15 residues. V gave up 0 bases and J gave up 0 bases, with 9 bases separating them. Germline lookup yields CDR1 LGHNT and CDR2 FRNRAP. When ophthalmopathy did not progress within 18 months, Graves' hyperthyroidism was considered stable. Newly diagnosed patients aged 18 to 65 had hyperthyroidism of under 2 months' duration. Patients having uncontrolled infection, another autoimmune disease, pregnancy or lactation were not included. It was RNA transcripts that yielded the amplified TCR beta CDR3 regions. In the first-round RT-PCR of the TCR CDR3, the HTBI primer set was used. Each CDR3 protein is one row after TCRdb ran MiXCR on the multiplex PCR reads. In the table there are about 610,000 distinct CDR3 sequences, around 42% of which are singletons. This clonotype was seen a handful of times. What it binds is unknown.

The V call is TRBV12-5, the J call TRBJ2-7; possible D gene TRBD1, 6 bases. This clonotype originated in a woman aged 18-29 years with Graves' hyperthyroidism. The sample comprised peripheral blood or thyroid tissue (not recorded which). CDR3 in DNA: TGTGCTAGTGGTTTGGTAGGGGGAGCCTCCTACGAGCAGTACTTC. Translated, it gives CASGLVGGASYEQYF.